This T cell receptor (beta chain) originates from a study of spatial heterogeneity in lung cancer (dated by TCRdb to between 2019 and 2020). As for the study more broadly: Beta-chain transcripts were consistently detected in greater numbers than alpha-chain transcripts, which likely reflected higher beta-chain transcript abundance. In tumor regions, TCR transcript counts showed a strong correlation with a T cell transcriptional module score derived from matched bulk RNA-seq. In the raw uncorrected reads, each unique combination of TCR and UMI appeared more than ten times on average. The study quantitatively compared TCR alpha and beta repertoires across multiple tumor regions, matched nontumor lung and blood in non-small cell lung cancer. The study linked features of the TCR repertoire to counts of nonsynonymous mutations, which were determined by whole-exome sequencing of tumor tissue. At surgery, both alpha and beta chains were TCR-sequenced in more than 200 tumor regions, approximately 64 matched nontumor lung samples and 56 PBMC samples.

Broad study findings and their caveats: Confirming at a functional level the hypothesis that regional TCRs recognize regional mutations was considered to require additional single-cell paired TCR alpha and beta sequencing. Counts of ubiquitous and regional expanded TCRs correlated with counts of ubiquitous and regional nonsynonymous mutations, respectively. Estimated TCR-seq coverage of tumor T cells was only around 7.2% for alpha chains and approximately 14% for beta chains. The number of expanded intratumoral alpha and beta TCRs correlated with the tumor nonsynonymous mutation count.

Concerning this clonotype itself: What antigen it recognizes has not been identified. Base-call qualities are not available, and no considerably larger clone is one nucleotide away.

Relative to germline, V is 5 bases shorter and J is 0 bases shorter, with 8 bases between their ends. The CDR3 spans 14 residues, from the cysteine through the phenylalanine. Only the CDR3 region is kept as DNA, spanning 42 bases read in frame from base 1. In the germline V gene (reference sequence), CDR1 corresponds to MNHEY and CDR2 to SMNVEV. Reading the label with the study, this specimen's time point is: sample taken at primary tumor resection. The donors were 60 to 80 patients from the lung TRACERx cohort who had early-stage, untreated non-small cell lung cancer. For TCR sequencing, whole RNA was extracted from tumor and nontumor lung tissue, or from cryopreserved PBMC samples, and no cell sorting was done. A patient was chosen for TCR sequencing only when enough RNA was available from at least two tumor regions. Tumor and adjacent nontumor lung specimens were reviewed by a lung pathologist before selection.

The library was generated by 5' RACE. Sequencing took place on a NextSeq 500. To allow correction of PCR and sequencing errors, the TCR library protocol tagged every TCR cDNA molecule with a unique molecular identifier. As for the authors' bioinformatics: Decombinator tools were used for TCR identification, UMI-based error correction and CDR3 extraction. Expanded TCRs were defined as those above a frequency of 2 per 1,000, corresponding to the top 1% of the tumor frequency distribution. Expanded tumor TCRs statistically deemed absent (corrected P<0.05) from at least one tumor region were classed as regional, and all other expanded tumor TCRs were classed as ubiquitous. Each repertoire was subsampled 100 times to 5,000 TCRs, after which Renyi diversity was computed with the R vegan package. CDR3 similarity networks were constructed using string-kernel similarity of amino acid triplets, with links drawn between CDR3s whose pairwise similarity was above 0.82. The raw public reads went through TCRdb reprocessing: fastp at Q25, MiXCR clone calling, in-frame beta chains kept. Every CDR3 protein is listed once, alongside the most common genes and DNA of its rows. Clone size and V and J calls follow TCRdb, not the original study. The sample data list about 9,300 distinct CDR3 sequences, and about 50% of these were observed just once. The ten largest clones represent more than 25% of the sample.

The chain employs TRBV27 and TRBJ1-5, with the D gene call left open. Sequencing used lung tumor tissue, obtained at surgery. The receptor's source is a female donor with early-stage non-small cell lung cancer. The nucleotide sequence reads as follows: TGTGCCAGCAGTGCAGGAGGTAGCAATCAGCCCCAGCATTTT. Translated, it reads CASSAGGSNQPQHF.